The 12 T cell receptor beta chains listed next were all sequenced from one sample in a study of ipilimumab plus nivolumab after autologous stem cell transplantation. The repertoire was sequenced with immunoSEQ multiplex PCR; TCRdb's copy has only in-frame clones and lacks some. This table holds roughly 43,000 clones, over 75% found once. The sample in question was PBMCs, obtained in a trial of ipilimumab plus nivolumab as post-transplant consolidation. These TCRs come from a male donor with multiple myeloma.

The chain links TRBV5-1 to TRBJ1-5, with D possibly TRBD1 on 6 matching bases. Between the trimmed V and J ends, which lost 0 bases and 3 bases, there was a span of 7 bases. CDR3 length: 14 residues. Germline V CDR1 and CDR2: SGHRS, YFSETQ. CDR3 DNA sequence: TGCGCCAGCAGCTTGGGGGACACCAATCAGCCCCAGCATTTT. Amino acid sequence: CASSLGDTNQPQHF.

The chain carries TRBV4-1 and TRBJ1-5, with D possibly being TRBD1 (6 bases). Germline V lookup: CDR1 MGHRA, CDR2 YSYEKL. This CDR3 comprises 17 residues. V gave up 0 bases and J gave up 3 bases, with 15 bases separating them. The CDR3 region is CASSQDFARDINQPQHF. CDR3 nucleotide sequence: TGCGCCAGCAGCCAAGATTTCGCCAGGGACATCAATCAGCCCCAGCATTTT.

The chain recombines TRBV4-2 with TRBJ2-7, with 8 bases identical to TRBD1. This CDR3 is built from 17 residues. V was pared by 3 bases and J by 4 bases, with 14 bases of the junction left unmatched. Germline-derived CDR1 and CDR2 are LGHNA and YNFKEQ. Here the CDR3 DNA reads TGTGCCAGCAGCCACTCACTCCGGGGCCAGGGGGCATACGAGCAGTACTTC. This translates into CASSHSLRGQGAYEQYF.

CDR3 DNA: TGTGCCAGTAGTATGTCAGGGCCTGGGAGCAATCAGCCCCAGCATTTT. Translating it yields CASSMSGPGSNQPQHF. This rearrangement joins TRBV19 to TRBJ1-5; weak D call: TRBD1 (5 bases). Trimming removed 3 bases from V and 1 base from J, with 13 bases in between. Germline CDR1 reads LNHDA; CDR2 reads SQIVND (reference sequence). There are 16 residues in the CDR3.

V is TRBV7-9 and J is TRBJ2-7; D is ambiguous. Germline loops: CDR1 SEHNR, CDR2 FQNEAQ (reference sequence). Trimming took 5 bases from V and 3 from J, leaving 14 bases between them. CDR3 size: 14 residues. The DNA for the CDR3 is TGTGCCAGCAGCCCTACCTTGTCCCACTACGAGCAGTACTTC. The encoded protein is CASSPTLSHYEQYF.

This chain connects TRBV2 to TRBJ2-7; 7 nucleotides match TRBD2. Germline assignment: CDR1 SNHLY and CDR2 FYNNEI. V lost 6 bases to trimming and J lost 1 base; unmatched junction nucleotides: 3. The CDR3 is 13 residues long. The CDR3 is CASSLSGSYEQYF. The DNA of the CDR3 is TGTGCCAGCAGCCTTAGCGGGTCCTACGAGCAGTACTTC.

The table lists this clone with a count of one. The chain uses TRBV15 and TRBJ1-5, with unresolved D. V lost 5 bases to trimming and J lost 1 base, with 6 bases between them. The CDR3 sequence is 13 residues long. The germline V gene encodes CDR1 LNHNV and CDR2 YYDKDF (reference sequence). The chain's CDR3 is CATSPQSNQPQHF. DNA of the CDR3: TGTGCCACCAGCCCCCAGAGCAATCAGCCCCAGCATTTT.

V and J are TRBV10-3 and TRBJ2-5; D gene uncertain. V shed 0 bases and J shed 1 base, with 18 bases lying between them. CDR1 ENHRY and CDR2 SYGVKD come from the germline V gene. The CDR3 covers 18 residues. In DNA, the CDR3 is TGTGCCATCAGTGAGTCGTCACTTCTAAGTCAACTCCAAGAGACCCAGTACTTC. Residues: CAISESSLLSQLQETQYF.

The CDR3 here is CASITGQGSSPLHF. The CDR3 coding sequence is TGTGCCAGCATCACGGGGCAGGGGAGTTCACCCCTCCACTTT. The chain is built from TRBV28 and TRBJ1-6; weak D call: TRBD1 (6 bases). Trimming took 7 bases from V and 9 from J, leaving 16 bases between them. Germline V gene sequence: CDR1 MDHEN, CDR2 SYDVKM. CDR3 length: 14 amino acids. Full variable domain (outside the CDR3, taken from reference TRBV28 and TRBJ1-6): DVKVTQSSRYLVKRTGEKVFLECVQDMDHENMFWYRQDPGLGLRLIYFSYDVKMKEKGDIPEGYSVSREKKERFSLILESASTNQTSMYLCASITGQGSSPLHFGNGTRLTVT.

The genes are TRBV18 and TRBJ1-5; D gene unclear. Looked up from germline, CDR1 is KGHSH and CDR2 is LQKENI. CDR3 size: 12 residues. The V and J ends lost 5 bases and 7 bases respectively, with 9 bases between them. CDR3 sequence reads: CASSGPGQPQHF. CDR3 sequence (DNA): TGTGCCAGCTCAGGTCCGGGCCAGCCCCAGCATTTT.

The rearrangement joins TRBV2 to TRBJ1-2, with no clear D. Between the trimmed V and J ends, which lost 4 bases and 1 base, there was a span of 7 bases. The CDR3 extends over 13 amino acids. The germline CDR1 and CDR2 sequences are SNHLY and FYNNEI. The CDR3 region is CASSGTFNYGYTF. Written as DNA, the CDR3 is TGTGCCAGCAGTGGGACCTTTAACTATGGCTACACCTTC.

CDR3 in DNA: TGCGCCAGCAGCTTGTATCAGGGTGACCAGCCCCAGCATTTT. Translating gives CASSLYQGDQPQHF. The chain is built from TRBV5-1 and TRBJ1-5; a weak D match, TRBD1 (5 bases). The germline V gene encodes CDR1 SGHRS and CDR2 YFSETQ. Deletions cut 1 base from V and 7 bases from J, with 12 bases between. This CDR3 region has 14 residues.